Below, 21 T cell receptor beta chains from the same sample are listed, as sequenced in a study of Ad26.COV2.S vaccination and SARS-CoV-2 variants. Clones were sequenced by immunoSEQ multiplex PCR, and TCRdb holds only the in-frame ones, with some missing. This table holds around 320,000 clones, around 84% found once. Treatment reported: over 15 received Ad26.COV2.S at low or high dose, single or two shots; about 5 received placebo; per-sample allocation not given. The samples were gathered on day 63 after the first injection of vaccine or placebo. Sample: peripheral blood, taken in a trial of Ad26.COV2.S vaccine versus placebo. Receptors were obtained from a person aged 18-65 years who received the Ad26.COV2.S COVID-19 vaccine or a placebo.

This clone was seen a few times. The rearrangement links TRBV7-9 to TRBJ2-5, with TRBD2 as a possible D gene (6 bases). Trimming took off 0 bases at V and 4 bases at J, with 18 bases between the two ends. Germline CDR1 is SEHNR and CDR2 is FQNEAQ (reference sequence). The CDR3 length is 17 residues. The CDR3 nucleotides are TGTGCCAGCAGCTTAGCGCAGTACGGCGGGAAGGGAGAGACCCAGTACTTC. As protein: CASSLAQYGGKGETQYF.

J is TRBJ1-1 and V is TRBV19; TRBD1 might be the D (6 bases). Germline values: CDR1 LNHDA, CDR2 SQIVND (reference sequence). V lost 8 bases to trimming and J lost 1 base, with 20 bases between them. This CDR3 region has 16 residues. CDR3 bases: TGTGCCAGTGACCGGGGGGGCTTTTACGGGAACACTGAAGCTTTCTTT. This codes for CASDRGGFYGNTEAFF.

Only a few counts were recorded for this clone. The rearrangement uses TRBV3-1 (or the pseudogene TRBV3-2) and TRBJ2-2; 7 positions match TRBD1. The CDR3 spans 14 residues. CDR1 LGHDT and CDR2 YNNKEL come from the germline V gene (reference sequence). The V segment lost 8 bases and the J segment 1 base; nucleotides outside the gene matches: 4. CDR3: CASAGTVNTGELFF. The DNA of the CDR3 is TGTGCCAGCGCCGGGACAGTGAACACCGGGGAGCTGTTTTTT.

The chain has TRBV2 and TRBJ1-1; D possibly corresponds to TRBD1 (6 bases). CDR3 length: 14 amino acids. Between the trimmed V and J ends, which lost 6 bases and 0 bases, there was a span of 11 bases. Germline V gene data show CDR1 as SNHLY and CDR2 as FYNNEI. The CDR3 spells CASSVTGMNTEAFF. In DNA, the CDR3 is TGTGCCAGCAGCGTCACAGGGATGAACACTGAAGCTTTCTTT. Combining the CDR3 with reference TRBV2 and TRBJ1-1 gives the whole variable domain EPEVTQTPSHQVTQMGQEVILRCVPISNHLYFYWYRQILGQKVEFLVSFYNNEISEKSEIFDDQFSVERPDGSNFTLKIRSTKLEDSAMYFCASSVTGMNTEAFFGQGTRLTVV.

The chain uses TRBV11-2 and TRBJ1-3, with a weak D call TRBD1 (6 bases). The CDR3 has 14 residues. Germline V lookup: CDR1 SGHAT, CDR2 FQNNGV. V was shortened by 5 bases and J by 3 bases, with 11 bases between the two germline ends. CDR3 nucleotide sequence: TGTGCCAGCAGCCTTGGACAGAGTGGAAACACCATATATTTT. This sequence encodes CASSLGQSGNTIYF.

The chain employs TRBV9 and TRBJ2-7, with 10 positions matching TRBD2. V dropped 4 bases and J dropped 3; count of bases not matched to a gene: 10. The CDR3 spans 16 residues. Germline V gene lookup returns CDR1 SGDLS and CDR2 YYNGEE. The CDR3 nucleotides read TGTGCCAGCAGCCCTAGTACTAGCGGGGTGTTCTACGAGCAGTACTTC. This sequence encodes CASSPSTSGVFYEQYF.

This chain joins TRBV6-5 and TRBJ2-1; a weak D match, TRBD2 (5 bases). Trimming stripped 3 bases from V and 1 base from J, with 13 bases between. CDR1 and CDR2 from the germline V gene are MNHEY and SVGAGI. This CDR3 has 16 amino acids. CDR3 DNA sequence: TGTGCCAGCAGTTATCGGAGGAAAGGGTCCTACAATGAGCAGTTCTTC. Protein product: CASSYRRKGSYNEQFF.

V is TRBV6-7 and J is TRBJ2-3, with a possible D match to TRBD2 (6 bases). TRBV6-7 is recorded as an ORF, its role being uncertain. The CDR3 sequence is 17 residues long. V was cut by 0 bases and J by 1 base, with 14 bases left in between. The CDR3 nucleotides read TGTGCCAGCAGTTACTCGAAACGAGGCGGGGGCACAGATACGCAGTATTTT. Protein: CASSYSKRGGGTDTQYF.

The gene calls are TRBV10-3 and TRBJ2-7; D is unclear. CDR1 and CDR2 (germline): ENHRY, SYGVKD. There are 12 residues in the CDR3. V lost 3 bases to trimming and J lost 8 bases, with 11 bases between them. This CDR3 reads CAISEGPLQQYF. CDR3 coding DNA: TGTGCCATCAGTGAAGGCCCACTACAGCAGTACTTC.

This clone was observed a single time. The chain combines TRBV5-8 with TRBJ2-1; D not certain. Germline V CDR1 and CDR2: SGHTS, YDEGEE. V dropped 0 bases and J dropped 0 bases, with 7 bases sitting between them. The CDR3 is 15 residues long. In nucleotides, the CDR3 is TGTGCCAGCAGCTTGGGACCTAACTCCTACAATGAGCAGTTCTTC. Encoded protein: CASSLGPNSYNEQFF.

The rearrangement joins TRBV30 to TRBJ2-3; 11 nucleotides align to TRBD2. V gave up 3 bases and J gave up 4 bases; unmatched junction bases: 12. The length of the CDR3 is 17 residues. Germline lookup yields CDR1 GTSNPN and CDR2 SVGIG (reference sequence). The CDR3 region has the DNA TGTGCCTGGAGCTCGCCACTAGCGGGGGCTGGGTCAGATACGCAGTATTTT. This encodes CAWSSPLAGAGSDTQYF.

CDR3 DNA: TGCGCCAGCAGCATATACGGGACAGCAGGGGAAAAACTGTTTTTT. Translated: CASSIYGTAGEKLFF. This chain uses TRBV5-1 with TRBJ1-4; TRBD1 agrees at 7 bases. The CDR3 totals 15 residues. CDR1 and CDR2 (germline): SGHRS, YFSETQ. The trim removed 4 bases at V and 8 bases at J, leaving 11 bases unmatched.

There are many counts of this clone. V and J are TRBV3-1 (or the pseudogene TRBV3-2) and TRBJ2-1, with D tentatively TRBD2 (5 bases). Trimming took off 1 base at V and 5 bases at J, with 12 bases between the two ends. This CDR3 is 15 amino acids long. The germline gives CDR1 LGHDT, CDR2 YNNKEL (reference sequence). The CDR3 loop reads CASSQGWGADNEQFF. The CDR3 coding sequence is TGTGCCAGCAGCCAAGGTTGGGGAGCGGACAATGAGCAGTTCTTC.

The V call is TRBV7-2, the J call TRBJ2-1, with D tentatively TRBD1 (5 bases). The germline V and J ends were trimmed by 5 bases and 8 bases, with 22 bases remaining between them. Germline V gene sequence: CDR1 SGHTA, CDR2 FQGNSA. The CDR3 sequence is 16 residues long. DNA of the CDR3: TGTGCCAGCAGCCCGACCCTGGGGCTTCCAGGCCATGAGCAGTTCTTC. This sequence encodes CASSPTLGLPGHEQFF.

This chain joins TRBV5-4 and TRBJ1-2; D is perhaps TRBD1 (5 bases). The CDR3 is 14 amino acids. Germline V lookup: CDR1 SGHNT, CDR2 YYREEE (reference sequence). V was shortened by 4 bases and J by 4 bases, with 14 bases between the two germline ends. CDR3 residues: CASSIGGGVYGYTF. The CDR3 DNA sequence: TGTGCCAGCAGCATTGGGGGGGGAGTCTATGGCTACACCTTC.

This CDR3 is CASSETGGTGVFDEQFF. Here the CDR3 DNA reads TGTGCCAGCAGTGAAACGGGCGGGACAGGGGTCTTCGATGAGCAGTTCTTC. The gene calls are TRBV2 and TRBJ2-1; 10 positions match TRBD1. CDR3 length equals 17 residues. The trim removed 2 bases at V and 8 bases at J, leaving 12 bases unmatched. Germline V lookup: CDR1 SNHLY, CDR2 FYNNEI.

V and J are TRBV30 and TRBJ1-3, with 7 bases identical to TRBD1. Germline lookup yields CDR1 GTSNPN and CDR2 SVGIG (reference sequence). There are 13 residues in the CDR3. Trimming cost V 1 base and J 8 bases; bases outside gene matches: 5. The CDR3 protein is CAWSEQGVYTIYF. Here the CDR3 DNA reads TGTGCCTGGAGTGAGCAGGGGGTGTACACCATATATTTT.

V gene TRBV6-1 combines with J gene TRBJ1-1, with D possibly matching TRBD1 (6 bases). Per germline, CDR1 MNHNS and CDR2 SASEGT. This CDR3 contains 15 residues. V was shortened by 3 bases and J by 1 base, with 12 bases between the two germline ends. The CDR3 DNA reads TGTGCCAGCAGTGACAATCAGGGGTCGAACACTGAAGCTTTCTTT. Amino acids: CASSDNQGSNTEAFF.

V gene TRBV7-6 combines with J gene TRBJ2-3; 8 nucleotides agree with TRBD2. The V segment lost 5 bases and the J segment 2 bases; nucleotides outside the gene matches: 12. The germline gives CDR1 SGHVS, CDR2 FNYEAQ. The CDR3 consists of 17 residues. In nucleotides, the CDR3 is TGTGCCAGCAGCCCGGGACTAGGGAGCGTTTACACAGATACGCAGTATTTT. Translation: CASSPGLGSVYTDTQYF. The complete variable domain, with remaining parts taken from reference TRBV7-6 and TRBJ2-3, reads GAGVSQSPRYKVTKRGQDVALRCDPISGHVSLYWYRQALGQGPEFLTYFNYEAQQDKSGLPNDRFSAERPEGSISTLTIQRTEQRDSAMYRCASSPGLGSVYTDTQYFGPGTRLTVL.

The chain has TRBV29-1 and TRBJ1-6, with 7 nucleotides matching TRBD1. Germline values: CDR1 SQVTM, CDR2 ANQGSEA. The CDR3 is 13 residues long. After removal of 6 bases from V and 10 bases from J, the junction contained 9 bases not matched to a gene. The CDR3, as DNA: TGCAGCGTGGCCGGGACAGAAGGATCACCCCTCCACTTT. Amino acid sequence: CSVAGTEGSPLHF.

This clone is a singleton in its sample. The rearrangement uses TRBV9 and TRBJ2-5; 7 positions match TRBD2. Germline trimming cut 3 bases from V and 1 base from J; bases unmatched to any gene: 15. Looked up from germline, CDR1 is SGDLS and CDR2 is YYNGEE. The CDR3 consists of 18 residues. The CDR3 DNA follows: TGTGCCAGCAGCGCGGGGTTATGGCAGCGGGGATTCCAAGAGACCCAGTACTTC. It yields the protein CASSAGLWQRGFQETQYF.